The T cell receptor beta chain described here comes from a study of T cell responses to AZD1222 COVID-19 vaccine (dated by TCRdb to the early 2020s). A note on the overall study: A total of over 230 trial participants underwent TCR sequencing, of whom 207 received two doses of AZD1222 and 26 received two doses of the MenACWY control vaccine. Trial participants were enrolled by age into subgroups of 18-55, 56-69 and 70-plus years, and approximately 150, 30 and 60 TCR-sequenced participants, respectively, were included in these subgroups. The full study reports these points: The 56-69-year group was small, and its depth increase did not reach significance, likely because of low power. CD4 TCRs associated with the vaccine covered the entire spike protein, and the dominant responses were in regions 160-218 and 743-854. Conclusions about previously exposed vaccinees are limited because only five to seven AZD1222 recipients were SARS-CoV-2 seropositive at baseline. Most participants were white British and females outnumbered males, and the authors suggested that clonal diversity may have been underestimated. Reportedly, almost half of the unique spike-specific TCRs recognized epitopes lying outside the regions that are mutated in the B.1.351 and B.1.1.7 variants. Because no day 14 peak-response samples were available, repertoires were characterized only after the peak T cell response. After two AZD1222 doses, both the breadth and the depth of spike-specific TCRs were significantly higher than at day 0 and than in MenACWY recipients.

The germline V gene (reference sequence) yields SGHNT for CDR1 and YYREEE for CDR2. V has 4 bases trimmed and J has 5 bases trimmed; junction bases matching no gene number 13. Including cysteine and phenylalanine, the CDR3 has 16 amino acids. Of all the DNA, just the CDR3 is kept, 48 bases in frame from base 1. The meaning of the sample's time point label: about 28 days (+/-7) after the second vaccine dose. Because spike-specific TCR depth and breadth did not differ between the two schedules, AZD1222 recipients who got a second dose at roughly 4 weeks were pooled with those who got a second dose at roughly 12 weeks. Vaccinee samples came from UK trials COV001 and COV002, including a single-blind randomized controlled phase 2/3 trial of AZD1222 (ChAdOx1 nCoV-19) in healthy adults. For TCRbeta chain sequencing, PBMC samples from trial participants were taken at day 0 and at day 28 after the second dose.

As concerns this clone: The clone's antigen remains unknown. No quality values exist for individual bases; no much larger clone is one base distant.

The CDR3 regions of human TCRbeta chains were analyzed by immunosequencing. The original methods were these. TCRs in the repertoires were compared against a reference library of SARS-CoV-2-specific TCRs that had been generated with the MIRA antigen-specificity platform. Breadth was defined as the fraction of unique TCRs that were SARS-CoV-2-associated, and depth was defined as the fraction of total T cells that were SARS-CoV-2-associated. Using the MIRA data, each spike-specific TCR was assigned both to the spike region to which the TCR was reactive and to a CD4 or CD8 class. Log10-transformed breadth and depth values were compared by one-way ANOVA with Sidak's multiple comparisons tests. TCRdb stores this immuneACCESS table with in-frame sequences only. Part of the clones is absent; in the studies checked, under half of the shortfall reflects unresolved V genes, and no reason is known for the rest. V and J calls and clone size follow that table, whereas D and trimming were derived from the DNA. Across this sample there are approximately 130,000 clones, with approximately 90% seen only once. The top ten clones comprise 3% of the sample.

This sequence was found in an adult who received the AZD1222 COVID-19 vaccine. The chain joins TRBV5-4 to TRBJ2-3, with 7 junctional bases fitting TRBD2. Sequencing was performed on peripheral blood, taken 28 days after the second AZD1222 dose. The nucleotides are TGTGCCAGCAGCGCGCAGCGGGACCTCAAAGGAGATACGCAGTATTTT. The resulting protein is CASSAQRDLKGDTQYF.